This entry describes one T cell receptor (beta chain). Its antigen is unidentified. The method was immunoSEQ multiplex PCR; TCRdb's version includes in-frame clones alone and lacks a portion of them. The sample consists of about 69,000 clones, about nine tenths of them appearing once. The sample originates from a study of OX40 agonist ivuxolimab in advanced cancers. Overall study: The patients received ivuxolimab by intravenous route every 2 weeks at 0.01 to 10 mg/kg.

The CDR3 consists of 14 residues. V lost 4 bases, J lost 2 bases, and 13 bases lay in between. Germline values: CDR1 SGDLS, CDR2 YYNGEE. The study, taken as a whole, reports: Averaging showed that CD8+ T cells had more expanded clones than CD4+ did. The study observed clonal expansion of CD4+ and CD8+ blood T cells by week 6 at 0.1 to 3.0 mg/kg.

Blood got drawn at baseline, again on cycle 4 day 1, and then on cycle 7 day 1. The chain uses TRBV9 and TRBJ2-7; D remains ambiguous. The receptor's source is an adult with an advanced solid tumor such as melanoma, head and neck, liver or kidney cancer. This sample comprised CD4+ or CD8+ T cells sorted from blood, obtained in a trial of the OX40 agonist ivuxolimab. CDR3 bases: TGTGCCAGCAGCCCAGCAATCGGAACCTACGAGCAGTACTTC. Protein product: CASSPAIGTYEQYF.